The rows below give T cell receptor beta chains drawn from one sample of a study of identical twins. TCRdb re-analysed the 5' RACE reads in MiXCR, keeping a single row per CDR3 protein. The data show about 520,000 distinct CDR3 sequences, approximately 22% seen once. The sample was also reused in another study, on T cells expressing NK-cell markers.

The sample was CD4+ T cells sorted from blood. These receptors all come from a woman between 18 and 29 years old in good health. Both conserved end residues are part of each CDR3. D genes are given only for firm matches. Clone size appears in some rows only: once, few, many, or a class for an expanded clone.

v_call,j_call,clone_size,d_call,cdr3_nt,cdr3_aa
TRBV10-2,TRBJ2-7,few,TRBD1,TGCGCCAGCAGCGGGGACAGGTACTCCTACGAGCAGTACTTC,CASSGDRYSYEQYF
TRBV7-9,TRBJ2-1,-,TRBD1,TGTGCCAGCAGCCCCCTAGCAGGGGACAGAAATGAGCAGTTCTTC,CASSPLAGDRNEQFF
TRBV2,TRBJ1-1,-,-,TGTGCCAGCAACTCACACGGGGGGAGCACTGAAGCTTTCTTT,CASNSHGGSTEAFF
TRBV18,TRBJ2-5,-,-,TGTGCCAGCACTTCGGGGGAGACCCAGTACTTC,CASTSGETQYF
TRBV29-1,TRBJ2-3,few,-,TGCAGCGTTACGCGGAGATCGGCAGATACGCAGTATTTT,CSVTRRSADTQYF
TRBV6-2/TRBV6-3,TRBJ2-3,-,TRBD2,TGTGCCAGCAGTGGACGACTAGCCACTCGAAATACGCAGTATTTT,CASSGRLATRNTQYF
TRBV29-1,TRBJ1-1,few,TRBD1,TGCAGCGCGGCGGGACAGGTATCCACTGAAGCTTTCTTT,CSAAGQVSTEAFF
TRBV10-1,TRBJ2-2,-,-,TGCGCCAGCGGACTCGCGAACACCGGGGAGCTGTTTTTT,CASGLANTGELFF
TRBV20-1,TRBJ2-7,few,-,TGCAGTGCCCGACCGCGACAGAGACGCCCCTACGAGCAGTACTTC,CSARPRQRRPYEQYF
TRBV12-3/TRBV12-4,TRBJ1-2,many,-,TGTGCCAGCAGTTTAACTGACATCTATGGCTACACCTTC,CASSLTDIYGYTF
TRBV29-1,TRBJ2-7,-,TRBD1,TGCAGCGCCGCAGGGGGACAGGGGTCCTACGAGCAGTACTTC,CSAAGGQGSYEQYF
TRBV6-1,TRBJ2-4,many,-,TGTGCCAGCAGACCGGGGCCGACCAAAAACATTCAGTACTTC,CASRPGPTKNIQYF
TRBV25-1,TRBJ2-3,-,TRBD2,TGTGCCAGCAGTGAACTGAGGGCTAGCGGGGGAAGCACAGATACGCAGTATTTT,CASSELRASGGSTDTQYF
TRBV29-1,TRBJ1-4,-,-,TGCAGCGTTGAGATTGCGGACATACGTGAAAAACTGTTTTTT,CSVEIADIREKLFF
TRBV6-1,TRBJ2-5,few,-,TGTGCCAGCAGTGCCGACTCCTACCAAGAGACCCAGTACTTC,CASSADSYQETQYF
TRBV7-2,TRBJ2-1,-,-,TGTGCCAGCAGCTTAATTTACGATGAGCAGTTCTTC,CASSLIYDEQFF
TRBV7-9,TRBJ2-2,-,TRBD2,TGTGCCACCCGGGGGGCCGGGGAGCTGTTTTTT,CATRGAGELFF
TRBV3-1,TRBJ2-3,many,TRBD2,TGTGCCAGCAGCCAAGATTTCCCCCCTAGCGGGGTGCTAGATACGCAGTATTTT,CASSQDFPPSGVLDTQYF
TRBV4-1,TRBJ2-1,-,TRBD2,TGCGCCAGCAGCCAACCCCGGGACTACCCTTACAATGAGCAGTTCTTC,CASSQPRDYPYNEQFF
TRBV12-3/TRBV12-4,TRBJ1-2,-,-,TGTGCCAGCAGTCACACCCCCAGGGAAACCTTC,CASSHTPRETF
TRBV12-3/TRBV12-4,TRBJ2-1,many,-,TGTGCCAGCAGTTTAGCGCGGAGCGGGTCTGAGCAGTTCTTC,CASSLARSGSEQFF
TRBV5-8,TRBJ1-2,-,-,TGTGCCAGCAGCTTCTTCAGGGAGAACTATGGCTACACCTTC,CASSFFRENYGYTF
TRBV9,TRBJ2-5,-,TRBD2,TGTGCCAGCAGCGTAGAGGGAGGGCGTCGGGAGACCCAGTACTTC,CASSVEGGRRETQYF
TRBV6-1,TRBJ2-5,-,TRBD1,TGTGCCAGCAGAGAAAGACAGGGGAGGGAGACCCAGTACTTC,CASRERQGRETQYF
TRBV7-6,TRBJ2-5,-,-,TGTGCCAGCAGCCCCACAGGGTACCGCCAAGAGACCCAGTACTTC,CASSPTGYRQETQYF
TRBV12-3/TRBV12-4,TRBJ2-7,many,-,TGTGCCAGCAGTTGGGACCGACTTTCCTACGAGCAGTACTTC,CASSWDRLSYEQYF
TRBV27,TRBJ2-1,-,TRBD2,TGTGCCAGCACCACCCGGGAGGTTCCCTACAATGAGCAGTTCTTC,CASTTREVPYNEQFF
TRBV20-1,TRBJ2-7,few,-,TGCAGTGAACCAAGCGGGACAGCTGACTCCTACGAGCAGTACTTC,CSEPSGTADSYEQYF
TRBV6-1,TRBJ1-3,few,-,TGTGCCAGCAGAGACCCCCTTGGAAACACCATATATTTT,CASRDPLGNTIYF
TRBV5-8,TRBJ2-3,-,TRBD2,TGTGCCAGCAGCTTGGGGGCGGGAGGAGGCACAGATACGCAGTATTTT,CASSLGAGGGTDTQYF
TRBV7-2,TRBJ2-5,few,TRBD1,TGTGCCAGCAGCTTAATGGCAGGGGGCGAAGAGACCCAGTACTTC,CASSLMAGGEETQYF
TRBV29-1,TRBJ2-5,-,-,TGCAGCGCTGCCTCGCCCGGGCTCCAAGAGACCCAGTACTTC,CSAASPGLQETQYF
TRBV5-1,TRBJ1-2,-,TRBD1,TGCGCCAGCAGCGCCGAGGGACAGGGAGAAGGCTACACCTTC,CASSAEGQGEGYTF
TRBV7-9,TRBJ2-7,few,TRBD1,TGTGCCAGCAGCTACGGACAGGGCAACTCAGGGCAGTACTTC,CASSYGQGNSGQYF
TRBV12-3/TRBV12-4,TRBJ2-3,-,TRBD2,TGTGCCAGCACCGCGACTAGCGGGGGGCGGGGTACGCAGTATTTT,CASTATSGGRGTQYF
TRBV10-1,TRBJ1-5,many,-,TGCGCCAGCAGTGATTGGGTCTCTTTT,CASSDWVSF
TRBV6-6,TRBJ1-1,-,-,TGTGCCAGCAGCCGAGGGGAGACTGAAGCTTTCTTT,CASSRGETEAFF
TRBV7-2,TRBJ2-7,-,TRBD2,TGTGCCAGCAACCTCTATGGAGCGGGGGCGTACGAGCAGTACTTC,CASNLYGAGAYEQYF
TRBV5-1,TRBJ2-1,-,-,TGCGCCAGCAGCTTCACTAGTATGGATGCCTACAATGAGCAGTTCTTC,CASSFTSMDAYNEQFF
TRBV6-5,TRBJ2-2,-,TRBD1,TGTGCCAGCAGTTACCGGGACAGGGCGAACACCGGGGAGCTGTTTTTT,CASSYRDRANTGELFF
TRBV20-1,TRBJ1-1,-,-,TGCAGTGCTAGAATCTCTGAGGGCACTGAAGCTTTCTTT,CSARISEGTEAFF
TRBV2,TRBJ1-2,few,-,TGTGCCAGCACCAGGGGTGGAAATGGCTACACCTTC,CASTRGGNGYTF